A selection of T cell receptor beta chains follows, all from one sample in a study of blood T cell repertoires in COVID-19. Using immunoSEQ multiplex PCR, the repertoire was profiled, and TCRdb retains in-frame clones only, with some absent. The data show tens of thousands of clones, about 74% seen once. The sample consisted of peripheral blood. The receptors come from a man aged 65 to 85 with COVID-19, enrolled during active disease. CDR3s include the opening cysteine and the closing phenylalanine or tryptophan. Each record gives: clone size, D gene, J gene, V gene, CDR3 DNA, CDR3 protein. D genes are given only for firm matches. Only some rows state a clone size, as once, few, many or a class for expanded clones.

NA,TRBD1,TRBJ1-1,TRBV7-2,TGTGCCAGCAGCCTCGGACAGGGGGCGCTTGGCACTGAAGCTTTCTTT,CASSLGQGALGTEAFF
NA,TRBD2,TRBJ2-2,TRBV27,TGTGCCAGCAGCCCCGAGTGGGGCGGGAGAATAGGCACCGGGGAGCTGTTTTTT,CASSPEWGGRIGTGELFF
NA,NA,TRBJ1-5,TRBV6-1,TGTGCCAGCAGTGAAGCGAACGCGGGGAATCAGCCCCAGCATTTT,CASSEANAGNQPQHF
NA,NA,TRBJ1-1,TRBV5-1,TGCGCCAGCAGCTTGGAAAGCCACACTGAAGCTTTCTTT,CASSLESHTEAFF
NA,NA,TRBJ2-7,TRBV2,TGTGCCAGCAGTGCCCTCTACGAGCAGTACTTC,CASSALYEQYF
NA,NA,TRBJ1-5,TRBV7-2,TGTGCCAGCAGCCCTGACAGGAGCAATCAGCCCCAGCATTTT,CASSPDRSNQPQHF
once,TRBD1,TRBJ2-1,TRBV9,TGTGCCAGCAGCGTAGGTCCAGGGGGCAATGAGCAGTTCTTC,CASSVGPGGNEQFF
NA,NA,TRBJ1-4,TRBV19,TGTGCCAGTAGTGGCAGGGGAAGTTATGAAAAACTGTTTTTT,CASSGRGSYEKLFF
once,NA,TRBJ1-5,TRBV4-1,TGCGCCAGCAGCCAAGGAGGGAGGGATCAGCCCCAGCATTTT,CASSQGGRDQPQHF
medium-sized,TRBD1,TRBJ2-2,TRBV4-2,TGTGCCAGCAGCCAATCACAGGGGGCGAACACCGGGGAGCTGTTTTTT,CASSQSQGANTGELFF
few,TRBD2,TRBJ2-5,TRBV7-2,TGTGCCAGCAGCTTCCAGCGGGGGCCCCAAGAGACCCAGTACTTC,CASSFQRGPQETQYF
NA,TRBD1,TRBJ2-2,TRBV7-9,TGTGCCAGCAGCGCCGCGGACAGGGCAGCCGGGGAGCTGTTTTTT,CASSAADRAAGELFF
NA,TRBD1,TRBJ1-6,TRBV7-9,TGTGCCAGCAGCTTAGATACAGGGGACTCACCCCTCCACTTT,CASSLDTGDSPLHF
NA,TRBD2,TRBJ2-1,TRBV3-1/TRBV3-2,TGTGCCAGCAGGTTGACTAGCGGTGGGAACAATGAGCAGTTCTTC,CASRLTSGGNNEQFF
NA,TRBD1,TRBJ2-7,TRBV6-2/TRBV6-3,TGTGCCAGCAGTTCGCCTCCGGGACAGGGGGATGACGAGCAGTACTTC,CASSSPPGQGDDEQYF
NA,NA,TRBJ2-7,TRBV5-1,TGCGCCAGCAGCTTGGACAGGGCCGGCCTCGAGCAGTACTTC,CASSLDRAGLEQYF
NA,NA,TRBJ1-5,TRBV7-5,TGTGCCAGAAGCTTAGTGGGTAGCCAGCCCCAGCATTTT,CARSLVGSQPQHF
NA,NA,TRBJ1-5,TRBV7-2,TGTGCCAGCAGAGAGGGGGGGGGCGGTCAGCCCCAGCATTTT,CASREGGGGQPQHF
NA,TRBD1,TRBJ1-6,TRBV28,TGTGCCAGCACCTCCCCCGGACAGGGGGCTAATTCACCCCTCCACTTT,CASTSPGQGANSPLHF
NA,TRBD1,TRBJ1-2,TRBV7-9,TGTGCCAGCACCCCTCCGGGACAGGCCTCCTATGGCTACACCTTC,CASTPPGQASYGYTF
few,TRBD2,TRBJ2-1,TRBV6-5,TGTGCCAGCAGTCCACCGGGACTAGCGGGAGGGGAGCAGTTCTTC,CASSPPGLAGGEQFF
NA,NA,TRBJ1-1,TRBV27,TGTGCCAGCAGTTTACGTACAGCCCGCCCTGAAGCTTTCTTT,CASSLRTARPEAFF
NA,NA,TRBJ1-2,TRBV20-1,TGCAGTGCTAGTGACGAACTTAACTATGGCTACACCTTC,CSASDELNYGYTF
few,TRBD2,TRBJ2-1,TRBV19,TGTGCCAGTAGTAGCGCGGGAGGTACCTACAATGAGCAGTTCTTC,CASSSAGGTYNEQFF
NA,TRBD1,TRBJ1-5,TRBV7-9,TGTGCCAGCAGCCCAACCGAGGGACAGGGTAGCAATCAGCCCCAGCATTTT,CASSPTEGQGSNQPQHF
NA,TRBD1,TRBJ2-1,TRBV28,TGTGCCAGCAGCCCAGGGGGCCAGGAGCAGTTCTTC,CASSPGGQEQFF
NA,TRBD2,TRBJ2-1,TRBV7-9,TGTGCCAGCAGCTTAAGGGCGGGAGATTCAAATGAGCAGTTCTTC,CASSLRAGDSNEQFF
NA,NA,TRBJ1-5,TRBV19,TGTGCCAGTCGAGCCCGGAACAGGGACAATCAGCCCCAGCATTTT,CASRARNRDNQPQHF
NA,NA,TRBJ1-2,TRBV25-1,TGTGCCAGCAGTGAAACCCTCATTTTACGACGGGGTTTTTATGGCTACACCTTC,CASSETLILRRGFYGYTF
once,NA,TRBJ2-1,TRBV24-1,TGTGCCACCAGTGATACCGGGAGACATTACAATGAGCAGTTCTTC,CATSDTGRHYNEQFF
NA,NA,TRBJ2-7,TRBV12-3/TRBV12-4,TGTGCCAGCAGCCGGGACTTCTACGAGCAGTACTTC,CASSRDFYEQYF
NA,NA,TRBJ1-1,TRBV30,TGTGCCTGGAGTACCCCCGAGGGGAACACTGAAGCTTTCTTT,CAWSTPEGNTEAFF
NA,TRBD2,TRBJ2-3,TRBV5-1,TGCGCCAGCAGCTTGGACGCGGGAGGAACAGATACGCAGTATTTT,CASSLDAGGTDTQYF
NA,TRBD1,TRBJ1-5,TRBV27,TGTGCCAGCAGGTCCGGGACAGGGGGCCCTGATCAGCCCCAGCATTTT,CASRSGTGGPDQPQHF
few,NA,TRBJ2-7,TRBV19,TGTGCCAGTAGTTTAACGAATAGCGTCGAGCAGTACTTC,CASSLTNSVEQYF
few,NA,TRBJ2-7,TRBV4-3,TGCGCCAGCAGCCAGACAGTTTCCTACGAGCAGTACTTC,CASSQTVSYEQYF
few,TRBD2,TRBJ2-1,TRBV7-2,TGTGCCAGCAGCGGCCGCGCGGGAGCCATATACAATGAGCAGTTCTTC,CASSGRAGAIYNEQFF
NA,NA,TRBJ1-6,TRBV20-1,TGCAGTGCTCGTGATTTAAGAACGGGCTATAATTCACCCCTCCACTTT,CSARDLRTGYNSPLHF
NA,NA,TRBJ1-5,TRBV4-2,TGTGCCAGCAGCCAAGAGGGGAGTACGGGCAATCAGCCCCAGCATTTT,CASSQEGSTGNQPQHF
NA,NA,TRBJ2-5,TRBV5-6,TGTGCCAGCAGCTTACAGGGAGTGGAGACCCAGTACTTC,CASSLQGVETQYF
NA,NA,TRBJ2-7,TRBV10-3,TGTGCCACACGGACTCTCTACGAGCAGTACTTC,CATRTLYEQYF
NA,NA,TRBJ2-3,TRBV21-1,TGTGCCAGCTCAGGAACCGGACAGGGTCCTAGCACAGATACGCAGTATTTT,CASSGTGQGPSTDTQYF
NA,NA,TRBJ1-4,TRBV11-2,TGTGCCAGCAGCTTAGCCGGGATGGACGCGGAAAAACTGTTTTTT,CASSLAGMDAEKLFF
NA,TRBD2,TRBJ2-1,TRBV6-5,TGTGCCAGCAGCGCACTAGCGGCCCCTTCCAATGAGCAGTTCTTC,CASSALAAPSNEQFF
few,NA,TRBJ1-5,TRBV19,TGTGCCAGTAGTCCCCGCCGAGGCAGTAGCAATCAGCCCCAGCATTTT,CASSPRRGSSNQPQHF
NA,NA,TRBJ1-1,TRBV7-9,TGTGCCAGCAGCTTATCCCGTGCGTTGAACACTGAAGCTTTCTTT,CASSLSRALNTEAFF
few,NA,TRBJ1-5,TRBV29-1,TGCAGCGTGGCTTGGGGCCCAGATCAGCCCCAGCATTTT,CSVAWGPDQPQHF
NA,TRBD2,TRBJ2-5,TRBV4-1,TGCGCCAGCAGCAAGGGACTAGCGGGAGGGAACGGCCGCGGGACCCAGTACTTC,CASSKGLAGGNGRGTQYF
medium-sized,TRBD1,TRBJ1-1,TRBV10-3,TGTGCCATCAGCTTCAACAGGGGAGAAGCTTTCTTT,CAISFNRGEAFF
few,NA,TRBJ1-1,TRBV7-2,TGTGCCAGCAGTTTCCAACAGAACACTGAAGCTTTCTTT,CASSFQQNTEAFF
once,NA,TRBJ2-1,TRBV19,TGTGCCAGTAGTATAGGCAGATCCTCCTACAATGAGCAGTTCTTC,CASSIGRSSYNEQFF
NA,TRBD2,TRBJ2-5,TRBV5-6,TGTGCCAGCAGCTCTAGCGGGAGGGCCCAAGAGACCCAGTACTTC,CASSSSGRAQETQYF
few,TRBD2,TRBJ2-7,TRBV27,TGTGCCAGCAGTTTGACGAACTCGGGGGGTAACTACGAGCAGTACTTC,CASSLTNSGGNYEQYF